This TCR beta chain comes out of a study of T cell repertoires in cytomegalovirus infection. Background on the study: In public TCR beta signatures, there were indications of both CMV infection and matching HLA type. Findings of the study overall: Cumulative public TCR beta family frequency identified CMV carriers with the relevant HLA. CMV-specific TCR beta clonotypes restricted by HLA-C dominated the ex vivo response.

TCRdb analysed the reads with MiXCR anew, one entry per CDR3 protein. The data contain more than 400,000 distinct CDR3 sequences, around a quarter of them singletons. As to this clonotype: Its antigen is as yet unknown.

Germline CDR1 is MNHEY and CDR2 is SVGEGT. This CDR3 region has 16 residues. V lost 0 bases and J lost 1, with 10 bases in between. The sample comprised PBMCs. The V call is TRBV6-2 or TRBV6-3, the J call TRBJ2-1; D is perhaps TRBD2 (6 bases). The origin of this receptor is a human donor in good health (CMV status not recorded). Some clones in this sample may be carry-over from other donors' samples. The CDR3 DNA reads TGTGCCAGCAGTTACTCTATAGCGGCATCCTACAATGAGCAGTTCTTC. Its protein product is CASSYSIAASYNEQFF.